Listed here are 19 T cell receptor beta chains from one sample, sequenced in a study of blood T cell repertoires in COVID-19. The assay was immunoSEQ multiplex PCR, and TCRdb's table has in-frame clones only and misses some. The profile covers about 270,000 clones, with 86% appearing a single time and 10% to 15% taken by the ten largest. Specimen: peripheral blood. The receptors were sampled from a woman in her thirties with COVID-19, enrolled during active disease.

The rearrangement uses TRBV5-1 and TRBJ2-7, with 7 positions matching TRBD1. The germline V gene has CDR1 SGHRS and CDR2 YFSETQ. The V gene end was trimmed by 3 bases and the J gene end by 3 bases; junction bases not matched to a gene: 9. CDR3 length: 15 amino acids. This CDR3 is CASSSYRGSGYEQYF. In DNA form, the CDR3 reads TGCGCCAGCAGCTCCTACAGGGGTTCGGGCTACGAGCAGTACTTC.

This rearrangement joins TRBV7-6 to TRBJ2-3; tentative D call: TRBD2 (6 bases). CDR1 SGHVS and CDR2 FNYEAQ come from the germline V gene. V was shortened by 8 bases and J by 2 bases, with 14 bases between the two germline ends. The CDR3 totals 14 residues. The CDR3 protein is CASGRGGVTDTQYF. The DNA for the CDR3 is TGTGCCAGCGGACGTGGCGGGGTCACAGATACGCAGTATTTT.

The chain links TRBV7-9 to TRBJ1-6, with 7 bases identical to TRBD1. The CDR3 contains 15 residues. Germline CDR1 is SEHNR and CDR2 is FQNEAQ (reference sequence). V gave up 2 bases and J gave up 8 bases; unmatched junction bases: 6. The CDR3 reads CASSLRGTAYSPLHF. Written as DNA, the CDR3 is TGTGCCAGCAGCTTACGGGGGACAGCCTATTCACCCCTCCACTTT.

This clone was seen just once. V usage is TRBV5-1 and J usage is TRBJ1-1; the D is unclear. This CDR3 region has 17 residues. Germline loops: CDR1 SGHRS, CDR2 YFSETQ. With 1 base removed from V and 3 bases from J, the gap between germline ends came to 19 bases. The CDR3 DNA sequence: TGCGCCAGCAGCTTGTACCCCCTTGGAGCCTTGGACACTGAAGCTTTCTTT. Protein: CASSLYPLGALDTEAFF.

This sequence joins TRBV7-9 and TRBJ2-7; 8 bases are a match to TRBD1. Germline trimming cut 4 bases from V and 6 bases from J; bases unmatched to any gene: 17. This CDR3 is 17 amino acids long. Germline values: CDR1 SEHNR, CDR2 FQNEAQ (reference sequence). CDR3 in DNA: TGTGCCAGCAGCTCCACACAGAAGGACAGGGTGGTTGTCGAGCAGTACTTC. Its translation: CASSSTQKDRVVVEQYF.

CDR3 in amino acids: CASSVGAGNQETQYF. The CDR3 nucleotides are TGTGCCAGCAGCGTAGGGGCAGGGAACCAAGAGACCCAGTACTTC. The rearrangement links TRBV9 to TRBJ2-5; D might be TRBD1 (5 bases). CDR1 SGDLS and CDR2 YYNGEE come from the germline V gene. Between the trimmed V and J ends, which lost 0 bases and 0 bases, there was a span of 9 bases. The length of the CDR3 is 15 residues.

This chain uses TRBV12-5 with TRBJ1-3, with 8 nucleotides matching TRBD1. The CDR3 runs 16 residues. J lost 0 bases, V lost 6 bases, and 7 bases had no gene match. Germline assignment: CDR1 LGHNT and CDR2 FRNRAP. Written as DNA, the CDR3 is TGTGCTAGTGGACCGGGACAGGTTCGCTCTGGAAACACCATATATTTT. It codes for CASGPGQVRSGNTIYF. The whole variable domain, remainder taken from reference TRBV12-5 and TRBJ1-3, is DARVTQTPRHKVTEMGQEVTMRCQPILGHNTVFWYRQTMMQGLELLAYFRNRAPLDDSGMPKDRFSAEMPDATLATLKIQPSEPRDSAVYFCASGPGQVRSGNTIYFGEGSWLTVV.

The chain combines TRBV5-4 with TRBJ1-4; no reliable D call. Germline CDR1 SGHNT, CDR2 YYREEE (reference sequence). Trimming took off 0 bases at V and 4 bases at J, with 10 bases between the two ends. This CDR3 has 15 residues. The CDR3 loop reads CASSLGRRLNEKLFF. CDR3 sequence (DNA): TGTGCCAGCAGCTTGGGCCGCAGGCTTAATGAAAAACTGTTTTTT.

The chain joins TRBV19 to TRBJ1-1; D remains unclear. Trimming stripped 0 bases from V and 3 bases from J, with 8 bases between. In germline, CDR1 is LNHDA, CDR2 SQIVND (reference sequence). This CDR3 is built from 14 residues. The DNA for the CDR3 is TGTGCCAGTAGTATAGATCTGGAGTACACTGAAGCTTTCTTT. Amino acid sequence: CASSIDLEYTEAFF.

This chain joins TRBV5-1 and TRBJ2-5; 9 positions agree with TRBD2. This CDR3 region has 16 residues. CDR1 and CDR2 (germline): SGHRS, YFSETQ. The junction had 7 bases not matched to a gene; V was cut back by 3 bases and J by 1 base. CDR3 amino acids: CASSWNSGGPQETQYF. CDR3 sequence (DNA): TGCGCCAGCAGCTGGAATAGCGGGGGTCCCCAAGAGACCCAGTACTTC.

This sequence joins TRBV2 and TRBJ2-6; 10 nucleotides match TRBD1. The germline CDR1 and CDR2 sequences are SNHLY and FYNNEI. The CDR3 is 18 amino acids. V lost 2 bases and J lost 3; bases outside the gene matches: 7. The CDR3 loop reads CASSEHGTGVIGANVLTF. CDR3 DNA: TGTGCCAGCAGTGAACACGGGACAGGGGTAATTGGGGCCAACGTCCTGACTTTC.

This chain joins TRBV6-2 or TRBV6-3 and TRBJ2-5, with D unclear. Per germline, CDR1 MNHEY and CDR2 SVGEGT. Deletions cut 6 bases from V and 2 bases from J, with 13 bases between. The CDR3 extends over 14 amino acids. The CDR3 reads CASSPTSVQETQYF. In DNA form, the CDR3 reads TGTGCCAGCAGCCCAACCTCGGTTCAAGAGACCCAGTACTTC.

The rearrangement joins TRBV9 to TRBJ2-3, with 9 bases identical to TRBD1. With V trimmed by 4 bases and J by 3 bases, 9 bases remained unmatched. CDR1 SGDLS and CDR2 YYNGEE come from the germline V gene. CDR3 size: 16 residues. This CDR3 is CASSSRTGEGTDTQYF. The CDR3 nucleotides read TGTGCCAGCAGCTCAAGGACAGGGGAAGGAACAGATACGCAGTATTTT.

The rearrangement uses TRBV6-5 and TRBJ1-1; 8 nucleotides agree with TRBD1. CDR1 and CDR2 (germline): MNHEY, SVGAGI. The CDR3 has 13 residues. V was clipped by 8 bases and J by 5 bases; unmatched bases: 7. The CDR3 loop is CASSWDRWTEAFF. In nucleotides, the CDR3 is TGTGCCAGCTCCTGGGACAGGTGGACTGAAGCTTTCTTT.

The chain combines TRBV12-3 or TRBV12-4 with TRBJ2-7; the D gene is possibly TRBD1 (5 bases). CDR3 size: 12 residues. Trimming cost V 7 bases and J 6 bases, with 13 bases left between them. The CDR3 coding sequence is TGTGCCAGCACCGGGTCAGGGCTCGAGCAGTACTTC. Translating it yields CASTGSGLEQYF.

Details on this clone: Other DNA sequences in the sample encode the same CDR3. V and J are TRBV3-1 (or the pseudogene TRBV3-2) and TRBJ2-5; 9 positions match TRBD2. CDR1 is LGHDT and CDR2 is YNNKEL in the germline V gene (reference sequence). V lost 1 base and J lost 3; bases outside the gene matches: 3. The CDR3 contains 15 residues. The CDR3 region has the DNA TGTGCCAGCAGCCAAGCGGGGACTAGCAAAGAGACCCAGTACTTC. It codes for CASSQAGTSKETQYF.

The rearrangement joins TRBV28 to TRBJ2-1; a possible D gene is TRBD1 (6 bases). V shed 3 bases and J shed 3 bases, with 9 bases lying between them. Per germline, CDR1 MDHEN and CDR2 SYDVKM. There are 14 residues in the CDR3. This CDR3 reads CASSLDSLYNEQFF. CDR3 sequence (DNA): TGTGCCAGCAGTTTGGACAGTCTCTACAATGAGCAGTTCTTC.

The genes are TRBV4-1 and TRBJ1-4; D might be TRBD1 (5 bases). There are 13 residues in the CDR3. Germline CDR1 MGHRA, CDR2 YSYEKL. V lost 5 bases and J lost 7, with 11 bases in between. CDR3 in amino acids: CASSVTTAEKLFF. The DNA of the CDR3 is TGCGCCAGCAGCGTTACGACAGCTGAAAAACTGTTTTTT.

The rearrangement links TRBV28 to TRBJ2-7; 7 nucleotides match TRBD1. J gave up 2 bases and V 6 bases, and 10 bases lay outside the gene matches. Germline values: CDR1 MDHEN, CDR2 SYDVKM. The CDR3 extends over 15 amino acids. Here the CDR3 reads CASRGLGTDPYEQYF. CDR3 nucleotides: TGTGCCAGCAGGGGGTTGGGGACAGACCCCTACGAGCAGTACTTC.